Shown below are 27 T cell receptor beta chains from a single sample sequenced in a study of patients and donors after allogeneic stem cell transplantation. TCRdb reprocessed the RT-PCR reads with MiXCR, giving one entry per CDR3 protein. The sample has about 160,000 distinct CDR3 sequences; 37% are singletons. The specimen sequenced was blood, either unsorted or a sorted T cell fraction (not recorded which). The receptors derive from a human donor who was either an allogeneic HSCT recipient or a stem cell or donor lymphocyte infusion donor (not recorded which). It is not recorded whose cells these are; they may come from a transplant donor.

The rearrangement joins TRBV2 to TRBJ2-4, with TRBD2 identical over 8 bases. Germline lookup yields CDR1 SNHLY and CDR2 FYNNEI. Trimming cost V 7 bases and J 0 bases; bases outside gene matches: 8. This CDR3 has 16 residues. CDR3 residues: CASTSGLVLAKNIQYF. The CDR3 DNA is TGTGCCAGCACTAGCGGGCTAGTTCTAGCCAAAAACATTCAGTACTTC. Full variable domain (rest looked up from reference TRBV2 and TRBJ2-4): EPEVTQTPSHQVTQMGQEVILRCVPISNHLYFYWYRQILGQKVEFLVSFYNNEISEKSEIFDDQFSVERPDGSNFTLKIRSTKLEDSAMYFCASTSGLVLAKNIQYFGAGTRLSVL.

This clonotype was detected only a few times. The chain combines TRBV7-2 with TRBJ1-6; 7 nucleotides line up with TRBD1. Looked up from germline, CDR1 is SGHTA and CDR2 is FQGNSA. The CDR3 spans 13 residues. Trimming at V came to 5 bases and at J to 13 bases, leaving 8 bases not matched to a gene. The DNA of the CDR3 is TGTGCCAGCAGCCCCGAGACAGGGTCTCCCCTCCACTTT. Protein sequence: CASSPETGSPLHF.

V gene TRBV28 combines with J gene TRBJ2-1; TRBD2 might be the D (5 bases). Germline lookup yields CDR1 MDHEN and CDR2 SYDVKM. The length of the CDR3 is 13 residues. The V gene lost 3 bases and the J gene lost 10 bases, with 13 bases spanning the gap. For the CDR3, the DNA is TGTGCCAGCAGTTTTGAGCGGATGTTAGAGCAGTTCTTC. Its translation is CASSFERMLEQFF.

The chain combines TRBV3-1 with TRBJ1-2; no clear D. Per the germline V gene, CDR1 is LGHDT and CDR2 is YNNKEL (reference sequence). The CDR3 has 12 amino acids. V lost 1 base and J 7 bases, leaving 7 bases between the germline ends. In DNA form, the CDR3 reads TGTGCCAGCAGCCAAGGTGTCCGTGGCTACACCTTC. This encodes CASSQGVRGYTF.

In the case of this clonotype: A much larger clone differs by one base, so this may be a read error. In this CDR3 the conserved last residue, phenylalanine or tryptophan, is missing, so a read error is likely. The V call is TRBV4-3, the J call TRBJ1-1; no firm D call. This CDR3 is built from 16 residues. Looked up from germline, CDR1 is LGHNA and CDR2 is YSLEER. V lost 0 bases and J lost 8, with 19 bases in between. The CDR3 DNA sequence: TGCGCCAGCAGCCAAGATCGAGTGTCCCCTTTTATGGAAGCTTTCTAT. This codes for CASSQDRVSPFMEAFY.

The chain employs TRBV12-3 or TRBV12-4 and TRBJ2-5; tentatively, D is TRBD1 (5 bases). V was trimmed by 7 bases and J by 5 bases, leaving 17 bases between them. CDR3 length equals 14 residues. The CDR3 nucleotides are TGTGCCAGCACCAAGAGCCAGGGTCGGGAGACCCAGTACTTC. It is translated as CASTKSQGRETQYF.

The V gene is TRBV29-1, the J gene TRBJ1-1; unclear D gene. The CDR3 consists of 11 residues. Trimming shortened V by 4 bases and J by 6 bases, and 9 bases separated the two germline ends. Germline CDR1 reads SQVTM; CDR2 reads ANQGSEA. CDR3 protein: CSVVSGAEAFF. Written as DNA, the CDR3 is TGCAGCGTTGTGTCAGGAGCTGAAGCTTTCTTT.

The chain couples TRBV7-2 to TRBJ1-2; D gene ambiguous. The CDR3 totals 13 residues. The V gene lost 6 bases and the J gene lost 5 bases, with 13 bases spanning the gap. Per germline, CDR1 SGHTA and CDR2 FQGNSA. The DNA of the CDR3 is TGTGCCAGCAGTGAAGGTTTACAGTATGGCTACACCTTC. It specifies CASSEGLQYGYTF. Supplemented by reference TRBV7-2 and TRBJ1-2, the full variable domain reads GAGVSQSPSNKVTEKGKDVELRCDPISGHTALYWYRQSLGQGLEFLIYFQGNSAPDKSGLPSDRFSAERTGGSVSTLTIQRTQQEDSAVYLCASSEGLQYGYTFGSGTRLTVV.

The J gene is TRBJ1-1, the V gene TRBV9; TRBD1 matches 8 bases. CDR1 is SGDLS, CDR2 YYNGEE, per germline. J gave up 0 bases and V 0 bases, and 7 bases lay outside the gene matches. CDR3 length equals 17 residues. The CDR3 coding sequence is TGTGCCAGCAGCGTAGGTGCAGGGGGCGTGATGAACACTGAAGCTTTCTTT. It translates to CASSVGAGGVMNTEAFF. The full variable domain, its missing parts supplied by reference TRBV9 and TRBJ1-1, is DSGVTQTPKHLITATGQRVTLRCSPRSGDLSVYWYQQSLDQGLQFLIQYYNGEERAKGNILERFSAQQFPDLHSELNLSSLELGDSALYFCASSVGAGGVMNTEAFFGQGTRLTVV.

In this sample, this clonotype turned up a few times. The chain has TRBV28 and TRBJ2-4; D is perhaps TRBD1 (6 bases). The germline CDR1 and CDR2 sequences are MDHEN and SYDVKM. V dropped 2 bases and J dropped 3 bases, with 17 bases sitting between them. This CDR3 is built from 17 residues. The chain's CDR3 is CASSLVWGQGDKNIQYF. The CDR3 nucleotides read TGTGCCAGCAGTTTAGTGTGGGGGCAAGGGGACAAAAACATTCAGTACTTC.

The genes are TRBV7-6 and TRBJ1-1, with D unclear. Germline V lookup: CDR1 SGHVS, CDR2 FNYEAQ. The CDR3 totals 13 residues. V was shortened by 8 bases and J by 1 base, with 11 bases between the two germline ends. The CDR3 here is CASRSWANTEAFF. CDR3 bases: TGTGCCAGCCGCTCGTGGGCGAACACTGAAGCTTTCTTT.

The table lists this clonotype with a few counts. Here the CDR3 reads CASSPAGRGEKLFF. The CDR3 DNA sequence: TGTGCCAGCAGCCCCGCCGGGAGAGGTGAAAAACTGTTTTTT. This chain uses TRBV7-6 with TRBJ1-4; D is undetermined. CDR1 is SGHVS, CDR2 FNYEAQ, per germline. This CDR3 is 14 amino acids long. Trimming shortened V by 5 bases and J by 7 bases, and 14 bases separated the two germline ends. The whole variable domain, remainder taken from reference TRBV7-6 and TRBJ1-4, is GAGVSQSPRYKVTKRGQDVALRCDPISGHVSLYWYRQALGQGPEFLTYFNYEAQQDKSGLPNDRFSAERPEGSISTLTIQRTEQRDSAMYRCASSPAGRGEKLFFGSGTQLSVL.

This chain joins TRBV6-1 and TRBJ1-1, with 7 bases fitting TRBD1. The CDR3 is 14 residues long. Germline CDR1 reads MNHNS; CDR2 reads SASEGT. Trimming took 5 bases from V and 1 from J; bases not matched to a gene: 4. CDR3 sequence reads: CASSQWTGNTEAFF. CDR3 bases: TGTGCCAGCAGTCAATGGACAGGGAACACTGAAGCTTTCTTT.

The J gene is TRBJ2-1, the V gene TRBV9; D might be TRBD1 (5 bases). The CDR3 has 16 residues. V lost 0 bases and J 2 bases, leaving 12 bases between the germline ends. Germline CDR1 and CDR2: SGDLS and YYNGEE. CDR3: CASSVGQSFTYNEQFF. Here the CDR3 DNA reads TGTGCCAGCAGCGTAGGACAGAGTTTTACCTACAATGAGCAGTTCTTC.

The chain links TRBV6-5 to TRBJ1-5; TRBD1 agrees at 7 bases. Germline V CDR1 and CDR2: MNHEY, SVGAGI. With 5 bases clipped from V and 1 base from J, the junction kept 8 bases outside the gene matches. The CDR3 is made up of 16 amino acids. Here the CDR3 reads CASSPLTGMSNQPQHF. CDR3 bases: TGTGCCAGCAGTCCGCTGACAGGGATGAGCAATCAGCCCCAGCATTTT.

V and J are TRBV20-1 and TRBJ2-7; 8 bases line up with TRBD2. There are 14 residues in the CDR3. From germline, CDR1 is DFQATT and CDR2 SNEGSKA (reference sequence). Trimming at V came to 6 bases and at J to 2 bases, leaving 9 bases not matched to a gene. This chain's CDR3 is CSARFDGGAYEQYV. CDR3 nucleotides: TGCAGTGCCCGTTTCGACGGGGGGGCCTACGAGCAGTACGTC.

This sequence joins TRBV6-5 and TRBJ2-2, with D perhaps being TRBD1 or TRBD2 (5 bases each). This CDR3 comprises 13 residues. Germline assignment: CDR1 MNHEY and CDR2 SVGAGI. V was trimmed by 9 bases and J by 4 bases, leaving 12 bases between them. CDR3: CASQAGTTGELFF. In DNA form, the CDR3 reads TGTGCCAGTCAGGCAGGGACCACCGGGGAGCTGTTTTTT.

The V call is TRBV9, the J call TRBJ1-5; the D is unclear. The CDR3 totals 13 residues. Germline CDR1 SGDLS, CDR2 YYNGEE. Trimming cost V 2 bases and J 7 bases, with 10 bases left between them. The CDR3 protein is CASSVGYGQPQHF. The CDR3 DNA reads as TGTGCCAGCAGCGTGGGTTATGGACAGCCCCAGCATTTT.

This clonotype was recorded a few times. The chain joins TRBV12-3 or TRBV12-4 to TRBJ2-7; D may be TRBD1 (6 bases). CDR3 size: 13 residues. Trimming took off 6 bases at V and 5 bases at J, with 14 bases between the two ends. The DNA for the CDR3 is TGTGCCAGCAGCCCACAGGGTGCAAACGAGCAGTACGTC. Amino acid sequence: CASSPQGANEQYV.

This clonotype was observed a handful of times. CDR3 in DNA: TGTGCCAGCAGCTTGAACAGGCCCTCCTACAATGAGCAGTTCTTC. This gives the protein CASSLNRPSYNEQFF. The chain combines TRBV11-2 with TRBJ2-1, with a weak D call TRBD1 (5 bases). The CDR3 consists of 15 residues. Germline CDR1 SGHAT, CDR2 FQNNGV. V was clipped by 3 bases and J by 0 bases, with 9 bases between them.

This rearrangement joins TRBV18 to TRBJ1-1, with D tentatively TRBD1 (6 bases). CDR3 size: 15 residues. CDR1 KGHSH and CDR2 LQKENI come from the germline V gene. Trimming stripped 3 bases from V and 6 bases from J, with 17 bases between. This chain's CDR3 is CASSPYPGVGAEAFF. CDR3 nucleotides: TGTGCCAGCTCACCTTATCCAGGGGTCGGGGCTGAAGCTTTCTTT.

A few counts support this clonotype. The chain is built from TRBV7-8 and TRBJ1-1; TRBD1 is a possible D gene (6 bases). V was clipped by 4 bases and J by 0 bases, with 15 bases between them. CDR3 length equals 16 residues. From germline, CDR1 is SGHVS and CDR2 FQNEAQ. In DNA form, the CDR3 reads TGTGCCAGCAGCTGGCCCCGGGACACCCTGAACACTGAAGCTTTCTTT. Translating it yields CASSWPRDTLNTEAFF.

The J gene is TRBJ2-7, the V gene TRBV6-5; D is perhaps TRBD2 (5 bases). Germline V lookup: CDR1 MNHEY, CDR2 SVGAGI. V was cut by 0 bases and J by 4 bases, with 10 bases left in between. This CDR3 contains 14 residues. CDR3 coding DNA: TGTGCCAGCAGTTACTCGGGGAGCCCATACGAGCAGTACTTC. It translates to CASSYSGSPYEQYF.

This clonotype was seen a handful of times. The CDR3, as DNA: TGCGCCAGCAGCCCGGGGGAAAGGCACACTGAAGCTTTCTTT. Amino acids: CASSPGERHTEAFF. The chain carries TRBV5-1 and TRBJ1-1; tentative D call: TRBD1 (5 bases). V was trimmed by 4 bases and J by 3 bases, leaving 13 bases between them. The CDR3 covers 14 residues. CDR1 and CDR2 (germline): SGHRS, YFSETQ.

This clonotype came up a few times. This chain connects TRBV4-3 to TRBJ1-1, with 7 bases aligning to TRBD1. CDR1 LGHNA and CDR2 YSLEER come from the germline V gene. V shed 2 bases, J shed 7 bases, and the junction held 13 bases outside the gene matches. There are 16 residues in the CDR3. CDR3 sequence (DNA): TGCGCCAGCAGCCAATTTGGGGCAGGGGGACCAGTTGAAGCTTTCTTT. Translated, it gives CASSQFGAGGPVEAFF.

DNA for the CDR3: TGTGCCACCAGCAGAGATGGCTACACCTTC. This codes for CATSRDGYTF. This chain joins TRBV15 and TRBJ1-2; no clear D. Germline assignment: CDR1 LNHNV and CDR2 YYDKDF (reference sequence). The CDR3 runs to 10 residues. V lost 0 bases to trimming and J lost 7 bases, with 0 bases between them.

This clonotype occurred a few times. This sequence joins TRBV30 and TRBJ2-5; D might be TRBD1 (7 bases). The germline V gene encodes CDR1 GTSNPN and CDR2 SVGIG (reference sequence). V gave up 4 bases and J gave up 4 bases, with 13 bases separating them. CDR3 length equals 13 residues. In nucleotides, the CDR3 is TGTGCCTGGACGGAGGGGGCAGGAGAGACCCAGTACTTC. This translates into CAWTEGAGETQYF.